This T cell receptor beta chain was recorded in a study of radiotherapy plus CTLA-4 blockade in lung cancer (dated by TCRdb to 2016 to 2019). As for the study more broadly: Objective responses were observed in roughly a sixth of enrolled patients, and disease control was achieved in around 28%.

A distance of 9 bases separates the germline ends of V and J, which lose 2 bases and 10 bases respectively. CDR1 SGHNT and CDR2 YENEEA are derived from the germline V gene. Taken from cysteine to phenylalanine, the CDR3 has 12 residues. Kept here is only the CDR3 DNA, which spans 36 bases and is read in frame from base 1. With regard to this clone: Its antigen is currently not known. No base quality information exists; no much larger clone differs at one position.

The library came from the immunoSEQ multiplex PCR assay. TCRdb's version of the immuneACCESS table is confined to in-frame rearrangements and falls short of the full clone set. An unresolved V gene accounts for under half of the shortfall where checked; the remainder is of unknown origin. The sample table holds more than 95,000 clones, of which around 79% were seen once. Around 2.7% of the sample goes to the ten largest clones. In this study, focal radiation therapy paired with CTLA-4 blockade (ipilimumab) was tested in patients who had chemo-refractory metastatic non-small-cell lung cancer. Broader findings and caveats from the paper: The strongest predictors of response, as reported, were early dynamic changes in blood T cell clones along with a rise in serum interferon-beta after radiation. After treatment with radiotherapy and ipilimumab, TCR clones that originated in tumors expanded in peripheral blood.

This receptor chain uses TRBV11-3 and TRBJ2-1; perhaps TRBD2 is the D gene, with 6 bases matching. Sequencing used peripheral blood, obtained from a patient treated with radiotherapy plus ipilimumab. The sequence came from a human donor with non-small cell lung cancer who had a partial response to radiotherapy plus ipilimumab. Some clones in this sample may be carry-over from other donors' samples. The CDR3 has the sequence CASSLLAGEQFF. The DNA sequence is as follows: TGTGCCAGCAGCTTACTGGCGGGGGAGCAGTTCTTC.